The next 15 T cell receptor beta chains were all read from a single sample in a study of identical twins (dated by TCRdb to 2016 to 2017). The library came from 5' RACE. Sequencing was carried out with an Illumina HiSeq 2000. The public sequencing data were trimmed at Q25 with fastp and processed into clonotypes with MiXCR by TCRdb, which kept only in-frame beta chains. All rows with the same CDR3 protein become a single entry with the most common DNA and genes. The sample profile shows about 690,000 distinct CDR3 sequences; 5.5% to 6.5% of them were found once. The top ten clones comprise approximately 2% of the sample. The sequenced material came from naive T cells sorted from blood. Explained via the paper, the cell subset or site label denotes: cells isolated with a human naive T-cell isolation kit. Receptors originate from a man between 18 and 29 years old in good health.

This clonotype was seen ten or more times. This chain uses TRBV24-1 with TRBJ2-1, with 7 bases matching TRBD1. The CDR3 contains 16 residues. Germline lookup yields CDR1 KGHDR and CDR2 SFDVKD. The junction had 6 bases not matched to a gene; V was cut back by 1 base and J by 4 bases. The CDR3 here is CATSDFHRGFYNEQFF. DNA of the CDR3: TGTGCCACCAGTGATTTTCACAGGGGTTTTTACAATGAGCAGTTCTTC.

This clonotype was counted many times. The V and J genes are TRBV28 and TRBJ2-7; 9 nucleotides align to TRBD2. Trimming cost V 8 bases and J 2 bases; bases outside gene matches: 7. Germline V lookup: CDR1 MDHEN, CDR2 SYDVKM. The CDR3 has 14 residues. The CDR3 sequence is CASRLAGETYEQYV. Written as DNA, the CDR3 is TGTGCCAGCCGCTTAGCGGGAGAAACCTACGAGCAGTACGTC.

There are a few counts of this clonotype. The chain employs TRBV4-1 and TRBJ2-5; D not certain. Germline CDR1 MGHRA, CDR2 YSYEKL. V was trimmed by 0 bases and J by 5 bases, leaving 13 bases between them. The CDR3 totals 15 residues. Here the CDR3 DNA reads TGCGCCAGCAGCCAAGATCGTACGGTGGAGGAGACCCAGTACTTC. This gives the protein CASSQDRTVEETQYF.

This clonotype was observed at least ten times. The CDR3 region has the DNA TGTGCCAGCGCGTCAGCGCGAGGGAGTCCCGGTAATGAGCAGTTCTTC. It translates to CASASARGSPGNEQFF. The genes are TRBV12-3 or TRBV12-4 and TRBJ2-1; D is possibly TRBD2 (5 bases). The V and J ends lost 8 bases and 7 bases respectively, with 24 bases between them. The CDR3 loop spans 16 amino acids.

This clonotype was picked up many times. The V gene is TRBV24-1, the J gene TRBJ2-5; a weak D match, TRBD2 (5 bases). Per the germline V gene, CDR1 is KGHDR and CDR2 is SFDVKD. CDR3 length equals 11 residues. V was shortened by 9 bases and J by 4 bases, with 8 bases between the two germline ends. The DNA for the CDR3 is TGTGCCACCGCGGCGGGAGAGACCCAGTACTTC. It yields the protein CATAAGETQYF.

The chain uses TRBV11-2 and TRBJ1-6; TRBD1 might be the D (6 bases). The germline CDR1 and CDR2 sequences are SGHAT and FQNNGV. This CDR3 region has 14 residues. V gave up 1 base and J gave up 8 bases, with 9 bases separating them. Here the CDR3 DNA reads TGTGCCAGCAGCTTAGGGGACACAGATTCACCCCTCCACTTT. Its protein product is CASSLGDTDSPLHF.

This clonotype was seen only a few times. The V call is TRBV7-3, the J call TRBJ2-3; 9 bases match TRBD2. With V trimmed by 5 bases and J by 0 bases, 18 bases remained unmatched. This CDR3 region has 20 residues. Per germline, CDR1 SGHTA and CDR2 FQGTGA. CDR3 protein: CASSPHPSSGMSPSTDTQYF. CDR3 coding DNA: TGTGCCAGCAGCCCCCACCCGTCTAGCGGGATGAGTCCTAGCACAGATACGCAGTATTTT. Filled out from reference TRBV7-3 and TRBJ2-3, the complete variable domain reads GAGVSQTPSNKVTEKGKYVELRCDPISGHTALYWYRQSLGQGPEFLIYFQGTGAADDSGLPNDRFFAVRPEGSVSTLKIQRTERGDSAVYLCASSPHPSSGMSPSTDTQYFGPGTRLTVL.

This clonotype was found many times. This sequence joins TRBV12-3 or TRBV12-4 and TRBJ1-2; the D gene is possibly TRBD1 (5 bases). The CDR3 has 12 residues. V lost 6 bases to trimming and J lost 6 bases, with 11 bases between them. Here the CDR3 DNA reads TGTGCCAGCAGACCTCGCAGGGATGGCTACACCTTC. Translation: CASRPRRDGYTF.

There are many counts of this clonotype. The chain recombines TRBV20-1 with TRBJ2-1, with TRBD2 identical over 9 bases. V shed 6 bases, J shed 7 bases, and the junction held 13 bases outside the gene matches. The CDR3 runs 15 residues. Germline lookup yields CDR1 DFQATT and CDR2 SNEGSKA (reference sequence). In nucleotides, the CDR3 is TGCAGTGCGCACCGAACGGGACTAGCCTTAAATGAGCAGTTCTTC. Its translation is CSAHRTGLALNEQFF.

This clonotype has ten or more counts. This sequence joins TRBV6-2 or TRBV6-3 and TRBJ2-1; either TRBD1 or TRBD2 may fit D (5 bases each). The CDR3 loop spans 14 amino acids. Germline V CDR1 and CDR2: MNHEY, SVGEGT. Trimming took off 4 bases at V and 7 bases at J, with 14 bases between the two ends. CDR3 bases: TGTGCCAGCAGTTCACCGGGACGCCCGAATGAGCAGTTCTTC. Translation: CASSSPGRPNEQFF.

The chain employs TRBV5-1 and TRBJ2-1; no clear D. V was trimmed by 1 base and J by 3 bases, leaving 14 bases between them. The V gene's germline CDR1 is SGHRS and CDR2 YFSETQ. This CDR3 comprises 16 residues. CDR3 coding DNA: TGCGCCAGCAGCTTGCAACAGCAGAGGATCTACAATGAGCAGTTCTTC. It yields the protein CASSLQQQRIYNEQFF.

In its sample, this clonotype was seen a few times. This sequence joins TRBV20-1 and TRBJ2-7, with D unresolved. V was trimmed by 1 base and J by 5 bases, leaving 15 bases between them. Germline CDR1 is DFQATT and CDR2 is SNEGSKA (reference sequence). There are 14 residues in the CDR3. This CDR3 is CSARVGVTSNEQYF. The DNA for the CDR3 is TGCAGTGCTAGAGTCGGAGTCACCTCGAACGAGCAGTACTTC.

Ten or more counts support this clonotype. CDR3 DNA: TGTGCCAGCAGTTACGACGGACCCAATAACTATGGCTACACCTTC. Encoded protein: CASSYDGPNNYGYTF. The V call is TRBV6-5, the J call TRBJ1-2; D unclear. The CDR3 covers 15 residues. V lost 2 bases and J 1 base, leaving 11 bases between the germline ends. The V gene's germline CDR1 is MNHEY and CDR2 SVGAGI.

This clonotype was picked up a small number of times. The V and J genes are TRBV3-1 and TRBJ1-5; TRBD1 might be the D (5 bases). CDR3 size: 14 residues. CDR1 and CDR2 from the germline V gene are LGHDT and YNNKEL (reference sequence). Trimming cost V 5 bases and J 7 bases, with 15 bases left between them. Here the CDR3 reads CASSTDGARQPQHF. The CDR3 coding sequence is TGTGCCAGCAGCACGGACGGGGCGAGACAGCCCCAGCATTTT.

This clonotype was detected a few times. V gene TRBV12-3 or TRBV12-4 combines with J gene TRBJ2-5; D call uncertain. Between the trimmed V and J ends, which lost 0 bases and 5 bases, there was a span of 13 bases. The CDR3 extends over 15 amino acids. CDR3 sequence: CASSLAQRIGETQYF. CDR3 DNA: TGTGCCAGCAGTTTAGCGCAAAGGATCGGGGAGACCCAGTACTTC.